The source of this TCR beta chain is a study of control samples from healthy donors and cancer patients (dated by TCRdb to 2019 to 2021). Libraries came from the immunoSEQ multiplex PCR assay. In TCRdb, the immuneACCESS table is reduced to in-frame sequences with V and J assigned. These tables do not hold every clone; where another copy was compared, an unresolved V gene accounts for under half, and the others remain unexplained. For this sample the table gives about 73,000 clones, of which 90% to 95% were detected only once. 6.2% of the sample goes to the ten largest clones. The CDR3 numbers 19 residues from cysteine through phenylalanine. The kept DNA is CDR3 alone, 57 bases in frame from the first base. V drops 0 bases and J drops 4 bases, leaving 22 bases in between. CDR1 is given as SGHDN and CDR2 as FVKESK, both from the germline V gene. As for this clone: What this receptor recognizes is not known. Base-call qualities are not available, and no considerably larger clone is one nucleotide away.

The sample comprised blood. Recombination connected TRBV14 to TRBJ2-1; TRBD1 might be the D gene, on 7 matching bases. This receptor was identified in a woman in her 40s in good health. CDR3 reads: CASSQEVRIAGQFYNEQFF. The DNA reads TGTGCCAGCAGCCAAGAAGTGCGGATCGCGGGACAGTTTTACAATGAGCAGTTCTTC.